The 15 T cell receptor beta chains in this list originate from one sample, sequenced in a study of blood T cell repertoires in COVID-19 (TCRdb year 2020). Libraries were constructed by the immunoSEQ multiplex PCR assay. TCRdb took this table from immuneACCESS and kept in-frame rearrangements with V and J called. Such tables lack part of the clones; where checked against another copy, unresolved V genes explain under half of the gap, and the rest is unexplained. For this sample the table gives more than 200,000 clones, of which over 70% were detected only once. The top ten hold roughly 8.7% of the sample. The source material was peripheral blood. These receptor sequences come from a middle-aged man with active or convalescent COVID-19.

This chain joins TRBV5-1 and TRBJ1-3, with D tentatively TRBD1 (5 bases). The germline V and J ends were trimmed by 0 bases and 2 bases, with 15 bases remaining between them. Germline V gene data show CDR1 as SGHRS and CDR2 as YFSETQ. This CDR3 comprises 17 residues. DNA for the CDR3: TGCGCCAGCAGCTTGGTTCAGGGAGGGATCACTGGAAACACCATATATTTT. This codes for CASSLVQGGITGNTIYF.

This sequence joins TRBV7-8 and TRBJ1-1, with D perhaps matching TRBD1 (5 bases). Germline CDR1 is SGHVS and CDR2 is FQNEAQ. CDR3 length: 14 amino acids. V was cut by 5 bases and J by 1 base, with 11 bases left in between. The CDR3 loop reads CASSVQTENTEAFF. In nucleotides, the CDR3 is TGTGCCAGCAGCGTCCAGACAGAGAACACTGAAGCTTTCTTT.

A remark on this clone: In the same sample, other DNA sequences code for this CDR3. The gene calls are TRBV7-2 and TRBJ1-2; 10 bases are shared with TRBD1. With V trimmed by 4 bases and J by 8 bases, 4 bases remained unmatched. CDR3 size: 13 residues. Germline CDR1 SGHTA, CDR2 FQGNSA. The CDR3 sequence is CASSSDRGLGYTF. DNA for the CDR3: TGTGCCAGCAGCTCCGACAGGGGGCTAGGCTACACCTTC.

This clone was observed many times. The CDR3 bases are TGTGCCAGCAGCGTAGGTCCCACAGGGAATTCACCCCTCCACTTT. Amino acid sequence: CASSVGPTGNSPLHF. The J gene is TRBJ1-6, the V gene TRBV9, with D possibly matching TRBD1 (6 bases). V lost 0 bases and J lost 7, with 11 bases in between. There are 15 residues in the CDR3. CDR1 and CDR2 (germline): SGDLS, YYNGEE.

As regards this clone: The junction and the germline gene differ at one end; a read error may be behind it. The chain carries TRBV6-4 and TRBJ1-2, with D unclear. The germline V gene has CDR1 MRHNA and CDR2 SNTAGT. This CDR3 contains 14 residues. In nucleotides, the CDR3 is TGTGCCAGCAATGACCCCGGGAGTAACTATGGCTACACCTTC. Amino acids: CASNDPGSNYGYTF.

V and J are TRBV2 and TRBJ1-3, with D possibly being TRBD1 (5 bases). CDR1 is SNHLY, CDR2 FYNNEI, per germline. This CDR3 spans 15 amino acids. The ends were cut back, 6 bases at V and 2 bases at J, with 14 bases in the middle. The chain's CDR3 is CASSACSGPGNTIYF. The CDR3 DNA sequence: TGTGCCAGCAGCGCCTGTTCAGGGCCTGGAAACACCATATATTTT.

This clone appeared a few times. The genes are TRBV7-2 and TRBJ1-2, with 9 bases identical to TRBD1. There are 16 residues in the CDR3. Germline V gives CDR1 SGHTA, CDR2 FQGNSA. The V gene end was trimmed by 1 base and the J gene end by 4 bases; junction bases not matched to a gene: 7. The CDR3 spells CASSLGRDRVGYGYTF. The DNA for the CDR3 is TGTGCCAGCAGCTTAGGTCGGGACAGGGTAGGCTATGGCTACACCTTC.

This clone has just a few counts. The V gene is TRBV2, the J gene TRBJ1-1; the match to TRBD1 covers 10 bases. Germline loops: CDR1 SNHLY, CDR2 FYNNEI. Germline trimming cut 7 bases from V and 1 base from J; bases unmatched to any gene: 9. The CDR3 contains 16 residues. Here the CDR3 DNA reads TGTGCCAGCATAACCGGGACAGGGGTTGGGAACACTGAAGCTTTCTTT. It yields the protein CASITGTGVGNTEAFF.

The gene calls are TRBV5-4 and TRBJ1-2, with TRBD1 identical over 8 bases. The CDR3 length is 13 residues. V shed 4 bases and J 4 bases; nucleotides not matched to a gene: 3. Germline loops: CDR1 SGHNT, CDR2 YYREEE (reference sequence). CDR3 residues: CASSIGTGYGYTF. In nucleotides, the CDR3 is TGTGCCAGCAGCATTGGGACAGGCTATGGCTACACCTTC.

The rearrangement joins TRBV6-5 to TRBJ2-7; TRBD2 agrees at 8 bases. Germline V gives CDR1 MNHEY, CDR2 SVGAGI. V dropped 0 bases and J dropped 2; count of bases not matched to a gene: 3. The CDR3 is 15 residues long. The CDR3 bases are TGTGCCAGCAGTTACTCACTAGCGGCAACCTACGAGCAGTACTTC. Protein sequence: CASSYSLAATYEQYF.

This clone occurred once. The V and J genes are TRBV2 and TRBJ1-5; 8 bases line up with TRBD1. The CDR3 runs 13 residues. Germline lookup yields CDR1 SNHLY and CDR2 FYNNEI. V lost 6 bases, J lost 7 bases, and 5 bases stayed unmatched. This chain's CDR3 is CASRETGVQPQHF. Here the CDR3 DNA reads TGTGCCAGCAGGGAGACAGGGGTGCAGCCCCAGCATTTT.

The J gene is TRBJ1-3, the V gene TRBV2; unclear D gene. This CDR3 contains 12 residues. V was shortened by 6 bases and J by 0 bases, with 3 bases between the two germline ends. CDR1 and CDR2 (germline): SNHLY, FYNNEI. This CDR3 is CASSLSGNTIYF. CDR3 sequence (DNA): TGTGCCAGCAGCCTCTCTGGAAACACCATATATTTT.

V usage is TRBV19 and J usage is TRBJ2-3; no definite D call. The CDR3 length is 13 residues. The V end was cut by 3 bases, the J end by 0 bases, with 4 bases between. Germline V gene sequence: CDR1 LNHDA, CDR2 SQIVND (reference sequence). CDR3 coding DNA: TGTGCCAGTAGTATCCAGAGCACAGATACGCAGTATTTT. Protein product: CASSIQSTDTQYF.

For the CDR3, the DNA is TGCGCCAGTAGCCTAGCGGGGGGAGGGGAGACCCAGTACTTC. It translates to CASSLAGGGETQYF. This chain connects TRBV5-1 to TRBJ2-5; 11 nucleotides align to TRBD2. The V gene end was trimmed by 8 bases and the J gene end by 5 bases; junction bases not matched to a gene: 8. The CDR3 is made up of 14 amino acids. Germline V gives CDR1 SGHRS, CDR2 YFSETQ. The full variable domain, in which reference TRBV5-1 and TRBJ2-5 provide the parts outside the CDR3, is KAGVTQTPRYLIKTRGQQVTLSCSPISGHRSVSWYQQTPGQGLQFLFEYFSETQRNKGNFPGRFSGRQFSNSRSEMNVSTLELGDSALYLCASSLAGGGETQYFGPGTRLLVL.

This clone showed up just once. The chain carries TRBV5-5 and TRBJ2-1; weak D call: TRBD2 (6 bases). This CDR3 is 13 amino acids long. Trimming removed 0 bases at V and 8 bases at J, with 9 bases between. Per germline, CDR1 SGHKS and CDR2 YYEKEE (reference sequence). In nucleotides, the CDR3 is TGTGCCAGCAGCTTGGTTGGGGGGTATGAGCAGTTCTTC. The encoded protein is CASSLVGGYEQFF. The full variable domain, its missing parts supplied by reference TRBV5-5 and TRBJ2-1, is DAGVTQSPTHLIKTRGQQVTLRCSPISGHKSVSWYQQVLGQGPQFIFQYYEKEERGRGNFPDRFSARQFPNYSSELNVNALLLGDSALYLCASSLVGGYEQFFGPGTRLTVL.